One and the same sample provided the 14 T cell receptor beta chains below, sequenced in a study of OX40 agonist ivuxolimab in advanced cancers. The assay was immunoSEQ multiplex PCR, and TCRdb's table has in-frame clones only and misses some. Here the sample spans around 84,000 clones, 75% to 95% being singletons. Source: CD4+ or CD8+ T cells sorted from blood, taken in a trial of the OX40 agonist ivuxolimab. These receptors originate from an adult with an advanced solid tumor such as melanoma, head and neck, liver or kidney cancer.

This chain connects TRBV5-1 to TRBJ1-4, with D unresolved. CDR1 and CDR2 from the germline V gene are SGHRS and YFSETQ. CDR3 length: 14 amino acids. Trimming removed 0 bases at V and 4 bases at J, with 7 bases between. The CDR3 DNA reads TGCGCCAGCAGCTTGGAGAGCGGTAATGAAAAACTGTTTTTT. Amino acid sequence: CASSLESGNEKLFF.

The chain uses TRBV7-9 and TRBJ1-1; D perhaps matches TRBD1 (5 bases). Trimming pared 4 bases from V and 0 bases from J, leaving 9 bases between. The CDR3 extends over 14 amino acids. Germline values: CDR1 SEHNR, CDR2 FQNEAQ (reference sequence). CDR3 sequence (DNA): TGTGCCAGCAGCTCCAGGGCCATGAACACTGAAGCTTTCTTT. It encodes CASSSRAMNTEAFF.

J is TRBJ1-2 and V is TRBV5-1; 12 nucleotides agree with TRBD1. J was trimmed by 7 bases and V by 5 bases; bases with no gene match: 6. This CDR3 has 14 residues. Germline values: CDR1 SGHRS, CDR2 YFSETQ. Here the CDR3 reads CASSPGQGASGYTF. CDR3 coding DNA: TGCGCCAGCAGTCCGGGACAGGGGGCCTCTGGCTACACCTTC.

This clone was seen a few times. The chain's CDR3 is CASSSTGFSYNEQFF. The DNA for the CDR3 is TGTGCCAGCAGTTCGACTGGATTCTCCTACAATGAGCAGTTCTTC. The chain employs TRBV28 and TRBJ2-1, with D unclear. From germline, CDR1 is MDHEN and CDR2 SYDVKM. Trimming took 4 bases from V and 0 from J, leaving 10 bases between them. This CDR3 comprises 15 residues.

The CDR3 nucleotides read TGTGCCAGCAGCTTGACAGGAGCCCAGGGTAGAAATACGCAGTATTTT. Translated: CASSLTGAQGRNTQYF. The chain combines TRBV5-5 with TRBJ2-3; weak D call: TRBD1 (5 bases). V was shortened by 1 base and J by 7 bases, with 19 bases between the two germline ends. Germline assignment: CDR1 SGHKS and CDR2 YYEKEE (reference sequence). The CDR3 is 16 residues long.

This chain joins TRBV18 and TRBJ2-1; TRBD2 might be the D (6 bases). This CDR3 spans 12 amino acids. CDR1 and CDR2 from the germline V gene are KGHSH and LQKENI. Trimming removed 3 bases at V and 7 bases at J, with 7 bases between. CDR3 protein: CASSPRENEQFF. The CDR3, as DNA: TGTGCCAGCTCACCTCGGGAGAATGAGCAGTTCTTC.

This chain links TRBV6-5 with TRBJ2-7, with D perhaps TRBD1 (6 bases). Germline V gene sequence: CDR1 MNHEY, CDR2 SVGAGI. V was shortened by 2 bases and J by 5 bases, with 13 bases between the two germline ends. CDR3 size: 14 residues. The CDR3 bases are TGTGCCAGCAGTTACCCCCCCAGGGGCGACGAGCAGTACTTC. Translation gives CASSYPPRGDEQYF.

The chain uses TRBV28 and TRBJ2-1, with D tentatively TRBD1 or TRBD2 (6 bases each). Trimming shortened V by 6 bases and J by 6 bases, and 18 bases separated the two germline ends. The CDR3 consists of 15 residues. Germline values: CDR1 MDHEN, CDR2 SYDVKM. DNA of the CDR3: TGTGCCAGCAGCTACGGGGGCGCACGGGCCAATGAGCAGTTCTTC. Protein product: CASSYGGARANEQFF. Complete variable domain (other parts from reference TRBV28 and TRBJ2-1): DVKVTQSSRYLVKRTGEKVFLECVQDMDHENMFWYRQDPGLGLRLIYFSYDVKMKEKGDIPEGYSVSREKKERFSLILESASTNQTSMYLCASSYGGARANEQFFGPGTRLTVL.

The genes are TRBV11-3 and TRBJ1-2; no firm D call. V was trimmed by 2 bases and J by 7 bases, leaving 8 bases between them. Germline V gene sequence: CDR1 SGHNT, CDR2 YENEEA. The CDR3 has 12 amino acids. CDR3 DNA sequence: TGTGCCAGCAGCTTATATGGCTCTGGCTACACCTTC. This gives the protein CASSLYGSGYTF.

This chain links TRBV27 with TRBJ1-5; TRBD1 might be the D (6 bases). This CDR3 has 17 amino acids. V was shortened by 2 bases and J by 4 bases, with 18 bases between the two germline ends. Germline V CDR1 and CDR2: MNHEY, SMNVEV (reference sequence). In DNA, the CDR3 is TGTGCCAGCAGTTTACACAAGCCGGGACACTTTAATCAGCCCCAGCATTTT. This gives the protein CASSLHKPGHFNQPQHF.

The J gene is TRBJ2-3, the V gene TRBV7-2; 7 bases are a match to TRBD2. The V segment lost 1 base and the J segment 4 bases; nucleotides outside the gene matches: 5. The CDR3 contains 15 residues. CDR1 and CDR2 from the germline V gene are SGHTA and FQGNSA. In nucleotides, the CDR3 is TGTGCCAGCAGCTTAGATGCTAGCGGCGCAGATACGCAGTATTTT. This gives the protein CASSLDASGADTQYF.

V and J are TRBV7-6 and TRBJ2-1; D is tentatively TRBD1 or TRBD2 (5 bases each). This CDR3 is built from 17 residues. Germline V gene data show CDR1 as SGHVS and CDR2 as FNYEAQ. Trimming pared 6 bases from V and 0 bases from J, leaving 18 bases between. CDR3 DNA sequence: TGTGCCAGCAGTAATCCCGGGACCCAGAGCTCCTACAATGAGCAGTTCTTC. Translated, it gives CASSNPGTQSSYNEQFF.

This chain joins TRBV5-5 and TRBJ1-4; D possibly corresponds to TRBD1 (6 bases). This CDR3 comprises 15 residues. Trimming took 2 bases from V and 8 from J, leaving 16 bases between them. CDR1 and CDR2 from the germline V gene are SGHKS and YYEKEE (reference sequence). CDR3 amino acids: CASSFDRGQYEKLFF. CDR3 nucleotide sequence: TGTGCCAGCAGCTTCGATCGGGGGCAATACGAAAAACTGTTTTTT.

The rearrangement uses TRBV6-6 and TRBJ2-3; D gene unclear. With 4 bases removed from V and 2 bases from J, the gap between germline ends came to 10 bases. There are 14 residues in the CDR3. Germline V lookup: CDR1 MNHNY, CDR2 SVGAGI (reference sequence). CDR3 amino acids: CASSWASYTDTQYF. The CDR3 DNA follows: TGTGCCAGCAGTTGGGCCTCCTACACAGATACGCAGTATTTT.